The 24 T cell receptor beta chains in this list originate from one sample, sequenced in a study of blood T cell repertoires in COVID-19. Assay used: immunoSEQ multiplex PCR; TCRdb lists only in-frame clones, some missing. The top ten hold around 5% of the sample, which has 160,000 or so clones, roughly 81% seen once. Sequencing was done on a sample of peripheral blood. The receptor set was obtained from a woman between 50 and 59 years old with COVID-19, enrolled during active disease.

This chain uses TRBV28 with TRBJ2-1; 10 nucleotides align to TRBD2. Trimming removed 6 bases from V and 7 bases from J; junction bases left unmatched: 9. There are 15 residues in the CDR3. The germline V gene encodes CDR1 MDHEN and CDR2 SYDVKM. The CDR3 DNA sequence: TGTGCCAGCAGGGGGGCTAGCGGGGGCTTTAATGAGCAGTTCTTC. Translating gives CASRGASGGFNEQFF.

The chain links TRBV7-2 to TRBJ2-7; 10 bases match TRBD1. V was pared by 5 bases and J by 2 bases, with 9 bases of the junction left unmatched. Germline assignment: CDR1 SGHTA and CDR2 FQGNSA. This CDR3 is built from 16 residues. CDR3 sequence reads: CASSTRQGAHPYEQYF. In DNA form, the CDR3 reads TGTGCCAGCAGCACTCGACAGGGGGCGCATCCCTACGAGCAGTACTTC.

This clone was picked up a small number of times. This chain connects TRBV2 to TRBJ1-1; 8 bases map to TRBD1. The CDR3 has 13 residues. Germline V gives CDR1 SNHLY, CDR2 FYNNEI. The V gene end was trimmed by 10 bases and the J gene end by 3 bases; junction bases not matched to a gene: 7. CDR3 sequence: CANKQGVYTEAFF. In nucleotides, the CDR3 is TGTGCCAATAAACAGGGGGTATACACTGAAGCTTTCTTT.

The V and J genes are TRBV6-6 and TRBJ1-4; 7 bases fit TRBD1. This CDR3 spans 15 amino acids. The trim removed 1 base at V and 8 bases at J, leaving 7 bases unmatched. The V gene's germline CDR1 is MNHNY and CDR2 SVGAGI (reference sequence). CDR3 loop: CASSYLGGAPEKLFF. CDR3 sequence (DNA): TGTGCCAGCAGTTACTTAGGGGGCGCCCCCGAAAAACTGTTTTTT.

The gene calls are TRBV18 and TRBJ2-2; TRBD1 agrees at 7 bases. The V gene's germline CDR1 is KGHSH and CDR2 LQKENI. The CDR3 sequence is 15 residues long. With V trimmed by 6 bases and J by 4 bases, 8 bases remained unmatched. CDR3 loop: CASSRQGTSTGELFF. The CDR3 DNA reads TGTGCCAGCTCTCGACAGGGTACCAGCACCGGGGAGCTGTTTTTT.

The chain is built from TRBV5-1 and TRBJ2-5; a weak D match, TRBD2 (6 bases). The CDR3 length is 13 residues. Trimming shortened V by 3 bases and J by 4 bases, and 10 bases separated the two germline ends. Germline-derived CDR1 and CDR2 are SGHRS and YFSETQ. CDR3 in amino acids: CASSSGVGETQYF. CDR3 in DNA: TGCGCCAGCAGCTCGGGGGTGGGAGAGACCCAGTACTTC. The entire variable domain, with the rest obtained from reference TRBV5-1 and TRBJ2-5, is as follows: KAGVTQTPRYLIKTRGQQVTLSCSPISGHRSVSWYQQTPGQGLQFLFEYFSETQRNKGNFPGRFSGRQFSNSRSEMNVSTLELGDSALYLCASSSGVGETQYFGPGTRLLVL.

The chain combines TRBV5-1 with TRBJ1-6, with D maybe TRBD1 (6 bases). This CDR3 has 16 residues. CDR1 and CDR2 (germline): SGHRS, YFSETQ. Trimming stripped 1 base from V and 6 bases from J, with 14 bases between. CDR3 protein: CASSLSTGHSNSPLHF. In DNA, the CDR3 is TGCGCCAGCAGCTTGTCAACGGGACATAGTAATTCACCCCTCCACTTT.

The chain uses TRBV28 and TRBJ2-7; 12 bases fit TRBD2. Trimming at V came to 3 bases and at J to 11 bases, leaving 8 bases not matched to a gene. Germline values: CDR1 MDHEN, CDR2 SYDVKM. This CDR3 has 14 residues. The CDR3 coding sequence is TGTGCCAGCAGTTTGTGGTCTAGCGGGGGGGAGGAGTACTTC. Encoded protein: CASSLWSSGGEEYF. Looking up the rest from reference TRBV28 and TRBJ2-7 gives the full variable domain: DVKVTQSSRYLVKRTGEKVFLECVQDMDHENMFWYRQDPGLGLRLIYFSYDVKMKEKGDIPEGYSVSREKKERFSLILESASTNQTSMYLCASSLWSSGGEEYFGPGTRLTVT.

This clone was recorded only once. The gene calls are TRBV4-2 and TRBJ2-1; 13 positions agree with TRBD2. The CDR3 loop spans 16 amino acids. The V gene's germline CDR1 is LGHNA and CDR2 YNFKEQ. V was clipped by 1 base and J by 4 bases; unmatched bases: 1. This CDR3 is CASSQVTSGGYNEQFF. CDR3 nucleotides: TGTGCCAGCAGCCAAGTGACTAGCGGGGGGTACAATGAGCAGTTCTTC.

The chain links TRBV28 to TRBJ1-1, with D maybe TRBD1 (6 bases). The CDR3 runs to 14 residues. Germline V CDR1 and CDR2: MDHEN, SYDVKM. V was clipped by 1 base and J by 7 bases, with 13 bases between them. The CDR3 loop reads CASSLLTGGSEAFF. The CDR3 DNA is TGTGCCAGCAGTTTATTGACAGGAGGCAGTGAAGCTTTCTTT.

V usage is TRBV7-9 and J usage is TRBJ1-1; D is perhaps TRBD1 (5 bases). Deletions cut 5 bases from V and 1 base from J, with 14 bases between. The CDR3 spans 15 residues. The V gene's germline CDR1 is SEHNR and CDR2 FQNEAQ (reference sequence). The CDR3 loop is CASSPTGSSNTEAFF. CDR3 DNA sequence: TGTGCCAGCAGCCCTACAGGTTCCTCGAACACTGAAGCTTTCTTT.

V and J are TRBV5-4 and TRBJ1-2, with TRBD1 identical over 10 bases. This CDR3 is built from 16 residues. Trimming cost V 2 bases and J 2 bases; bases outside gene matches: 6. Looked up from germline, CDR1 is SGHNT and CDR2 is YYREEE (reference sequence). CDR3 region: CASSFGGGQGNYGYTF. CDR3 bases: TGTGCCAGCAGCTTTGGAGGGGGACAGGGGAACTATGGCTACACCTTC. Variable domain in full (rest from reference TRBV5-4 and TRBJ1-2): ETGVTQSPTHLIKTRGQQVTLRCSSQSGHNTVSWYQQALGQGPQFIFQYYREEENGRGNFPPRFSGLQFPNYSSELNVNALELDDSALYLCASSFGGGQGNYGYTFGSGTRLTVV.

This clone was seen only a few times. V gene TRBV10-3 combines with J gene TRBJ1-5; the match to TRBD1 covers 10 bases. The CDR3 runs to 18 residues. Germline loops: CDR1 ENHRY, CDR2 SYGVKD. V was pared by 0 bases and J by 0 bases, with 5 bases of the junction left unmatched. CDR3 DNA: TGTGCCATCAGTGAGTCGGGACAGGGGTCCTATAGCAATCAGCCCCAGCATTTT. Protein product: CAISESGQGSYSNQPQHF.

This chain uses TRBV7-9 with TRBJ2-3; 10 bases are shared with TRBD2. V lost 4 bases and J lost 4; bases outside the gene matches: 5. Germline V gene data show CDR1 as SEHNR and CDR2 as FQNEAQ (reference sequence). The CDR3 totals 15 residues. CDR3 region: CASSYPSGGSDTQYF. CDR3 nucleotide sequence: TGTGCCAGCAGCTACCCTAGCGGGGGCTCAGATACGCAGTATTTT.

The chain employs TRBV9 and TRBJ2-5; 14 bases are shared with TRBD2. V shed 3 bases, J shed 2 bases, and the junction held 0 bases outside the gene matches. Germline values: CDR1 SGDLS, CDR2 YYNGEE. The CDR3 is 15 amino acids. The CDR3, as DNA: TGTGCCAGCAGCGGGACTAGCGGGGGGCAAGAGACCCAGTACTTC. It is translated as CASSGTSGGQETQYF.

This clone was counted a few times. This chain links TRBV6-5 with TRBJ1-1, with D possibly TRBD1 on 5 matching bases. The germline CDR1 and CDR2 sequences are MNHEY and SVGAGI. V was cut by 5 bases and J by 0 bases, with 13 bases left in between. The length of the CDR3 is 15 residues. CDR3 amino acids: CASSPMQGMNTEAFF. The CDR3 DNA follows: TGTGCCAGCAGTCCTATGCAGGGAATGAACACTGAAGCTTTCTTT.

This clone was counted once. CDR3 loop: CATYPGTATGELFF. CDR3 in DNA: TGTGCCACCTACCCCGGGACTGCGACCGGGGAGCTGTTTTTT. The genes are TRBV28 and TRBJ2-2; tentatively, D is TRBD2 (6 bases). The CDR3 length is 14 residues. V was shortened by 10 bases and J by 5 bases, with 17 bases between the two germline ends. CDR1 is MDHEN, CDR2 SYDVKM, per germline.

The CDR3 DNA is TGTGCCAGCAGCCGGGGGACAGGTCACCAAGAGACCCAGTACTTC. It yields the protein CASSRGTGHQETQYF. This rearrangement joins TRBV14 to TRBJ2-5; 8 positions agree with TRBD1. The ends lost 4 bases at V and 0 bases at J; junction bases unmatched: 4. The CDR3 totals 15 residues. In germline, CDR1 is SGHDN, CDR2 FVKESK.

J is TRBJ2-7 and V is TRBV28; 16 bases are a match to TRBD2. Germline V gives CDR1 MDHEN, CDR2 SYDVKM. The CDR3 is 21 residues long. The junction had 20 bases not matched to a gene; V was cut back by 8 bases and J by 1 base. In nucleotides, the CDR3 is TGTGCCAGCCAGGGACCCAAATCGGGGACTAGCGGGGGGGTCCGGTCCTACGAGCAGTACTTC. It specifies CASQGPKSGTSGGVRSYEQYF.

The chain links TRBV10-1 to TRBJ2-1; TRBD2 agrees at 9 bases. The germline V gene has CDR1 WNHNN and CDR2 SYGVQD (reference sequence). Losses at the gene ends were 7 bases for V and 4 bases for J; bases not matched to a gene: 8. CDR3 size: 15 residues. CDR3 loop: CASILGTSPYNEQFF. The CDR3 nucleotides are TGCGCCAGCATTTTAGGGACTAGCCCATACAATGAGCAGTTCTTC.

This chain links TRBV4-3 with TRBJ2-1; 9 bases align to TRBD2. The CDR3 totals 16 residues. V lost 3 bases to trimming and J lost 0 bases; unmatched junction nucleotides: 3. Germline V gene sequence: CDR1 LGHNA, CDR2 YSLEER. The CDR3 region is CASSQVSGSSYNEQFF. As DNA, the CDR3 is TGCGCCAGCAGCCAGGTTAGCGGGAGCTCCTACAATGAGCAGTTCTTC.

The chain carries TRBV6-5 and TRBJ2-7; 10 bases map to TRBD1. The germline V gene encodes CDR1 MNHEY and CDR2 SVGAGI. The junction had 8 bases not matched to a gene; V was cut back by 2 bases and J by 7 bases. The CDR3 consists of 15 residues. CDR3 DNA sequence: TGTGCCAGCAGTTACGCCGGGACAGGGGACTGGGAGCAGTACTTC. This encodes CASSYAGTGDWEQYF.

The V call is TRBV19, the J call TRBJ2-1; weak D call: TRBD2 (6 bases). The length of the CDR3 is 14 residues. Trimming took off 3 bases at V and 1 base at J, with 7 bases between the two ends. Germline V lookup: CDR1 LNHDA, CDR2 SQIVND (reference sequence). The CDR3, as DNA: TGTGCCAGTAGTATTGCGGGGTCCTACAATGAGCAGTTCTTC. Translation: CASSIAGSYNEQFF. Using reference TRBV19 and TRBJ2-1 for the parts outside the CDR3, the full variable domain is DGGITQSPKYLFRKEGQNVTLSCEQNLNHDAMYWYRQDPGQGLRLIYYSQIVNDFQKGDIAEGYSVSREKKESFPLTVTSAQKNPTAFYLCASSIAGSYNEQFFGPGTRLTVL.

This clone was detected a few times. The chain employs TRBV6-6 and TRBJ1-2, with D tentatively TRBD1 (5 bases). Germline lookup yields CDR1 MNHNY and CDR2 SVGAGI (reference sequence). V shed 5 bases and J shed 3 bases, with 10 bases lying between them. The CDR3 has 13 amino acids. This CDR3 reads CASSKQGDYGYTF. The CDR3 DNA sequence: TGTGCCAGCAGTAAGCAGGGTGACTATGGCTACACCTTC.